The rows below give T cell receptor beta chains drawn from one sample of a study of blood T cells in healthy people across ages. TCRdb fed the 5' RACE reads into MiXCR, producing one record per CDR3 protein. The sample has some 700,000 distinct CDR3 sequences, over 20% seen once. Material for sequencing was blood. These receptors all stem from a man between 70 and 80 years old in good health. CDR3s include the opening cysteine and the closing phenylalanine or tryptophan. A D gene is named only where the DNA matches it firmly. Part of the rows lack a size; the others show once, few, many or a class for expanded clones.

- TRBJ2-2 - TRBV11-2 TGTGCCAGCAGCTTAAAACCCACACTCCATTTAGGCACCGGGGAGCTGTTTTTT CASSLKPTLHLGTGELFF
- TRBJ2-3 TRBD2 TRBV12-3/TRBV12-4 TGTGCCAGCAGTTTAGTCCTACGGGGACTAGCGGGGATTGTAGATACGCAGTATTTT CASSLVLRGLAGIVDTQYF
few TRBJ2-6 - TRBV6-2/TRBV6-3 TGTGCCAGCAGTTACGCCCGCCAGGGTTCCTCTGGGGCCAACGTCCTGACTTTC CASSYARQGSSGANVLTF
- TRBJ1-1 - TRBV7-9 TGTGCCAGCAGCTTTGGTCTGGTGGGGACTGAAGCTTTCTTT CASSFGLVGTEAFF
- TRBJ2-2 TRBD1 TRBV14 TGTGCCAGCAGCTTACAGGGGTTCACCGGGGAGCTGTTCTTT CASSLQGFTGELFF
- TRBJ2-3 TRBD1 TRBV5-1 TGCGCCAGCAGCTTGGGGGGACAGGGGGCCACAGATACGCAGTATTTT CASSLGGQGATDTQYF
few TRBJ2-6 - TRBV29-1 TGCAGCGTTGAAGCAGGGGTTGGGGCCAACGTCCTGACTTTC CSVEAGVGANVLTF
few TRBJ1-6 TRBD1 TRBV27 TGTGCCAGCAGTTCGGGACAGGGGGTGAATTCACCCCTCCACTTT CASSSGQGVNSPLHF
many TRBJ2-4 - TRBV5-5 TGTGCCAGCAGCCGGGAAGAAAACCGGGGCAAAAACATTCAGTACTTC CASSREENRGKNIQYF
many TRBJ1-2 - TRBV28 TGTGCCAGCAGTTTCGGGGGTGACTATGGCTACACCTTC CASSFGGDYGYTF
- TRBJ1-1 - TRBV20-1 TGCAGTGCTATTATGCCGAACACTGAAGCTTTCTTT CSAIMPNTEAFF
many TRBJ2-3 TRBD2 TRBV5-1 TGCGCCAGCAAACCTTTGGGGACTAGCTCAGATACGCAGTATTTT CASKPLGTSSDTQYF
- TRBJ1-2 - TRBV27 TGTGCCAGCAGTTTATCGCTTTTGACCGGGGGCTACACCTTC CASSLSLLTGGYTF
many TRBJ2-1 - TRBV7-6 TGTGCCAGCAGCTTACACGGGCCGGTTGAGCAGTTCTTC CASSLHGPVEQFF
- TRBJ1-5 - TRBV4-1 TGCGCCAGCAGCCAAGACCGGACATTCGGGCATCAGCCCCAGCATTTT CASSQDRTFGHQPQHF
- TRBJ2-1 TRBD1 TRBV3-1 TGTGCCAGCAGCCAAGTCCTGGGACAGGGTAAAATGAGTGAGCAGTTCTTC CASSQVLGQGKMSEQFF
few TRBJ2-5 TRBD1 TRBV7-9 TGTGCCAGCAGCAGGGACAGTACGGGAGAGACCCAGTACTTC CASSRDSTGETQYF